Below, 24 T cell receptor beta chains from the same sample are listed, as sequenced in a study of T cells in Graves' hyperthyroidism and ophthalmopathy. TCR beta CDR3 regions were amplified from RNA. A set of HTBI primers served as the primers for a first-round RT-PCR of the TCR CDR3. TCRdb itself ran the multiplex PCR reads through MiXCR, one entry per CDR3 protein. There are hundreds of thousands of distinct CDR3 sequences in the sample; approximately 15% occur only once, and 9.5% to 15% lies in the top ten. The specimen was blood. Receptors were obtained from a woman aged 45-65 years with Graves' ophthalmopathy.

In its sample, this clonotype was seen a few times. The chain links TRBV5-4 to TRBJ2-2; TRBD1 agrees at 10 bases. Germline V gives CDR1 SGHNT, CDR2 YYREEE (reference sequence). The CDR3 covers 15 residues. J was trimmed by 7 bases and V by 1 base; bases with no gene match: 4. The CDR3 DNA sequence: TGTGCCAGCAGCTTGCCGGGACAGGGGATCGGGGAGCTGTTTTTT. Translation gives CASSLPGQGIGELFF.

This clonotype was detected only a few times. The J gene is TRBJ1-2, the V gene TRBV9; D unresolved. The CDR3 covers 14 residues. Trimming left V 0 bases short and J 8 bases short, with 14 bases between. Germline assignment: CDR1 SGDLS and CDR2 YYNGEE. DNA of the CDR3: TGTGCCAGCAGCGTAGCTTTAGGGTCACGGGGCTACACCTTC. It encodes CASSVALGSRGYTF.

This clonotype was observed many times. The genes are TRBV5-1 and TRBJ2-1; 8 bases agree with TRBD2. CDR3 length: 16 amino acids. V lost 3 bases and J lost 8; bases outside the gene matches: 13. Germline V CDR1 and CDR2: SGHRS, YFSETQ. CDR3 in amino acids: CASSSGPGLDNDEQFF. The CDR3 DNA reads TGCGCCAGCAGCTCCGGACCGGGACTAGACAACGATGAGCAGTTCTTC.

V and J are TRBV27 and TRBJ2-1; 10 nucleotides line up with TRBD2. With 7 bases clipped from V and 3 bases from J, the junction kept 3 bases outside the gene matches. Germline V gene lookup returns CDR1 MNHEY and CDR2 SMNVEV (reference sequence). The length of the CDR3 is 14 residues. CDR3 in amino acids: CASKREGGYNEQFF. The DNA for the CDR3 is TGTGCCAGCAAGCGGGAGGGTGGCTACAATGAGCAGTTCTTC.

This clonotype was picked up many times. V and J are TRBV30 and TRBJ1-1; D unresolved. This CDR3 contains 11 residues. In germline, CDR1 is GTSNPN, CDR2 SVGIG (reference sequence). V was pared by 5 bases and J by 5 bases, with 9 bases between. CDR3 coding DNA: TGTGCCTGGGTGCAGAGTACTGAAGCTTTCTTT. Its translation: CAWVQSTEAFF. Full variable domain (missing parts from reference TRBV30 and TRBJ1-1): SQTIHQWPATLVQPVGSPLSLECTVEGTSNPNLYWYRQAAGRGLQLLFYSVGIGQISSEVPQNLSASRPQDRQFILSSKKLLLSDSGFYLCAWVQSTEAFFGQGTRLTVV.

This clonotype was counted at least ten times. The chain recombines TRBV28 with TRBJ1-1, with TRBD1 matching 7 bases. Germline V lookup: CDR1 MDHEN, CDR2 SYDVKM. V dropped 5 bases and J dropped 0; count of bases not matched to a gene: 9. The CDR3 consists of 16 residues. In DNA form, the CDR3 reads TGTGCCAGCAGTCCCTACAGGGGAGGCATGAACACTGAAGCTTTCTTT. Its translation is CASSPYRGGMNTEAFF.

This clonotype was observed many times. J is TRBJ2-5 and V is TRBV6-1; 7 bases map to TRBD2. Germline values: CDR1 MNHNS, CDR2 SASEGT. The CDR3 consists of 13 residues. V lost 5 bases to trimming and J lost 4 bases; unmatched junction nucleotides: 4. CDR3 amino acids: CASSWTSSETQYF. DNA of the CDR3: TGTGCCAGCAGTTGGACTAGTTCAGAGACCCAGTACTTC.

This clonotype was observed at least ten times. V gene TRBV2 combines with J gene TRBJ2-3; D uncertain. V lost 0 bases and J 4 bases, leaving 11 bases between the germline ends. This CDR3 contains 15 residues. CDR1 is SNHLY and CDR2 is FYNNEI in the germline V gene. The CDR3 loop reads CASSEAGFGSDTQYF. DNA for the CDR3: TGTGCCAGCAGTGAAGCGGGATTCGGCTCAGATACGCAGTATTTT.

This clonotype was counted ten times or more. The chain combines TRBV7-3 with TRBJ2-1; D gene ambiguous. V lost 8 bases to trimming and J lost 6 bases, with 8 bases between them. The CDR3 spans 11 residues. The V gene's germline CDR1 is SGHTA and CDR2 FQGTGA. CDR3 protein: CASEDGNEQFF. DNA of the CDR3: TGTGCCAGCGAGGACGGCAATGAGCAGTTCTTC.

This clonotype was detected many times. The rearrangement links TRBV12-3 or TRBV12-4 to TRBJ2-7; D may be TRBD1 or TRBD2 (5 bases each). The CDR3 length is 15 residues. Trimming removed 6 bases at V and 9 bases at J, with 24 bases between. The CDR3 loop reads CASRRAGETAWSQYF. The CDR3 bases are TGTGCCAGCAGGAGGGCCGGGGAGACAGCTTGGTCGCAGTACTTC.

The CDR3, as DNA: TGTGCCAGCAGTCCTTGGGAAACAGGGGACAACGAGCAGTACTTC. Translated: CASSPWETGDNEQYF. The rearrangement joins TRBV6-2 or TRBV6-3 to TRBJ2-7; 7 nucleotides agree with TRBD1. CDR3 length: 15 residues. CDR1 and CDR2 (germline): MNHEY, SVGEGT. V dropped 5 bases and J dropped 5; count of bases not matched to a gene: 12.

This clonotype was detected many times. The chain has TRBV28 and TRBJ2-1, with D possibly being TRBD2 (5 bases). CDR1 and CDR2 from the germline V gene are MDHEN and SYDVKM. V lost 6 bases and J 10 bases, leaving 19 bases between the germline ends. CDR3 size: 14 residues. The CDR3 is CASRLAGRRLEQFF. CDR3 DNA sequence: TGTGCCAGCAGGCTAGCCGGGCGGCGATTGGAGCAGTTCTTC.

This clonotype appeared many times. The CDR3 DNA reads as TGTGCCAGCAGTTTCGGCTCTGGGGGAATAGAGCAGTACTTC. Translated, it gives CASSFGSGGIEQYF. This chain connects TRBV11-2 to TRBJ2-7; D may match TRBD1 or TRBD2 (5 bases each). V gave up 6 bases and J gave up 7 bases, with 19 bases separating them. CDR1 is SGHAT, CDR2 FQNNGV, per germline. The CDR3 runs 14 residues.

This clonotype showed up many times. CDR3 residues: CASSFGRVDYGYTF. The CDR3, as DNA: TGCGCCAGCAGCTTTGGCAGGGTCGACTATGGCTACACCTTC. This sequence joins TRBV5-1 and TRBJ1-2, with TRBD1 as a possible D gene (5 bases). CDR1 is SGHRS, CDR2 YFSETQ, per germline. V was cut by 2 bases and J by 3 bases, with 11 bases left in between. The CDR3 is 14 residues long.

Many counts were recorded for this clonotype. The V gene is TRBV20-1, the J gene TRBJ2-1, with 9 nucleotides matching TRBD1. Germline assignment: CDR1 DFQATT and CDR2 SNEGSKA (reference sequence). V lost 8 bases, J lost 6 bases, and 20 bases stayed unmatched. CDR3 length: 17 residues. CDR3 DNA sequence: TGCAGTACAACACCTTCCCACAGGGGGCTGATGGGCAATGAGCAGTTCTTC. Translated, it gives CSTTPSHRGLMGNEQFF.

This clonotype has a count of ten or more. The V gene is TRBV7-2, the J gene TRBJ2-7; no firm D call. CDR1 is SGHTA and CDR2 is FQGNSA in the germline V gene. The V end lost 5 bases, the J end lost 2 bases, and 13 bases lay between the germline ends. The CDR3 has 14 residues. The CDR3, as DNA: TGTGCCAGCAGCCCCGATAAAGTGGCCTACGAGCAGTACTTC. It is translated as CASSPDKVAYEQYF.

There are many counts of this clonotype. The chain joins TRBV28 to TRBJ2-1; tentative D call: TRBD2 (5 bases). Per germline, CDR1 MDHEN and CDR2 SYDVKM. V lost 6 bases and J lost 8, with 17 bases in between. The CDR3 is 14 residues long. CDR3 DNA: TGTGCCAGCAGACCGCTCATAGCGAAGGATGAGCAGTTCTTC. The encoded protein is CASRPLIAKDEQFF. Complete variable domain (other parts from reference TRBV28 and TRBJ2-1): DVKVTQSSRYLVKRTGEKVFLECVQDMDHENMFWYRQDPGLGLRLIYFSYDVKMKEKGDIPEGYSVSREKKERFSLILESASTNQTSMYLCASRPLIAKDEQFFGPGTRLTVL.

The table lists this clonotype with many counts. The chain uses TRBV7-3 and TRBJ2-1; D call uncertain. Trimming removed 5 bases from V and 5 bases from J, with 10 bases in between. Germline values: CDR1 SGHTA, CDR2 FQGTGA. This CDR3 is 13 amino acids long. CDR3: CASSPQSNNEQFF. Here the CDR3 DNA reads TGTGCCAGCAGCCCCCAATCCAACAATGAGCAGTTCTTC. The variable domain in full, completed from reference TRBV7-3 and TRBJ2-1, reads GAGVSQTPSNKVTEKGKYVELRCDPISGHTALYWYRQSLGQGPEFLIYFQGTGAADDSGLPNDRFFAVRPEGSVSTLKIQRTERGDSAVYLCASSPQSNNEQFFGPGTRLTVL.

The CDR3: CASSKGTGVAVGANVLTF. CDR3 in DNA: TGTGCCAGTTCGAAGGGGACAGGGGTAGCGGTTGGGGCCAACGTCCTGACTTTC. V usage is TRBV19 and J usage is TRBJ2-6, with 10 positions matching TRBD1. V shed 8 bases and J 3 bases; nucleotides not matched to a gene: 13. Germline CDR1 and CDR2: LNHDA and SQIVND (reference sequence). The CDR3 spans 18 residues.

The CDR3 region is CSASRTPEYTF. The CDR3 DNA reads TGCAGTGCTAGCAGGACTCCGGAGTACACCTTC. V gene TRBV20-1 combines with J gene TRBJ1-2; D gene ambiguous. Trimming took off 3 bases at V and 11 bases at J, with 13 bases between the two ends. This CDR3 is built from 11 residues. Germline V gene data show CDR1 as DFQATT and CDR2 as SNEGSKA (reference sequence).

This clonotype has a count of ten or more. The chain uses TRBV12-3 or TRBV12-4 and TRBJ2-7; 15 bases line up with TRBD2. CDR3 length: 18 amino acids. V lost 4 bases to trimming and J lost 0 bases; unmatched junction nucleotides: 7. In DNA, the CDR3 is TGTGCCAGCAGTTCAGGACTAGCGGGAGGGCCTCGCTCCTACGAGCAGTACTTC. It translates to CASSSGLAGGPRSYEQYF.

This clonotype occurred a few times. The chain couples TRBV27 to TRBJ2-7; 7 nucleotides match TRBD1. This CDR3 contains 15 residues. J gave up 5 bases and V 2 bases, and 9 bases lay outside the gene matches. Germline-derived CDR1 and CDR2 are MNHEY and SMNVEV (reference sequence). The CDR3 DNA reads TGTGCCAGCAGTTTAACGCAGGGGGTGAGAAACGAGCAGTACTTC. As protein: CASSLTQGVRNEQYF.

This clonotype has a count of ten or more. This sequence joins TRBV28 and TRBJ2-1; D is ambiguous. Germline loops: CDR1 MDHEN, CDR2 SYDVKM. CDR3 length: 13 residues. Trimming stripped 7 bases from V and 5 bases from J, with 12 bases between. As DNA, the CDR3 is TGTGCCAGCACCTTGACACAACACAATGAGCAGTTCTTC. It specifies CASTLTQHNEQFF.

This rearrangement joins TRBV30 to TRBJ2-2; no definite D call. Germline values: CDR1 GTSNPN, CDR2 SVGIG (reference sequence). Trimming stripped 1 base from V and 3 bases from J, with 3 bases between. The CDR3 has 12 amino acids. The CDR3 loop is CAWSEDTGELFF. The CDR3 DNA follows: TGTGCCTGGAGTGAAGACACCGGGGAGCTGTTTTTT. Together with reference TRBV30 and TRBJ2-2, the CDR3 gives the full variable domain: SQTIHQWPATLVQPVGSPLSLECTVEGTSNPNLYWYRQAAGRGLQLLFYSVGIGQISSEVPQNLSASRPQDRQFILSSKKLLLSDSGFYLCAWSEDTGELFFGEGSRLTVL.